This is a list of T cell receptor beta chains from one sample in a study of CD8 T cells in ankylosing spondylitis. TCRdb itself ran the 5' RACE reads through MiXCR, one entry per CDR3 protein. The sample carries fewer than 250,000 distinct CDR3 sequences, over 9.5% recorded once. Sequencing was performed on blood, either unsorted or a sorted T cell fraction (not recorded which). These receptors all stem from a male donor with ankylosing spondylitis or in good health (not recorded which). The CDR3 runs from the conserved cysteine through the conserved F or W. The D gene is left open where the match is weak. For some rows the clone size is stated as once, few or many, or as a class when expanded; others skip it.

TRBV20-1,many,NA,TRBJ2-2,TGCAGTGCTAGTGGTCCGCAGAACACCGGGGAGCTGTTTTTT,CSASGPQNTGELFF
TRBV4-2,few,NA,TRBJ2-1,TGTGCCAGCAGCTCTAATCGCGGGCCCTACAATGAGCAGTTCTTC,CASSSNRGPYNEQFF
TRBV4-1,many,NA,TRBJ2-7,TGCGCCAGCAGCCAAGACAGCTCCTACGAGCAGTACTTC,CASSQDSSYEQYF
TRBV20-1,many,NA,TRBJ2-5,TGCAGTGCTAGAGGACTTGGTAGATTAGGGCTAAGTCAAGAGACCCAGTACTTC,CSARGLGRLGLSQETQYF
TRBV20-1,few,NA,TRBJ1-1,TGCAGTGCTAGACCAACGCAAATGCTGGACGCTTTCTTT,CSARPTQMLDAFF
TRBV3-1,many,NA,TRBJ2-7,TGTGCCAGCAGCTCCCGGGACGGATGGTACGAGCAGTACTTC,CASSSRDGWYEQYF
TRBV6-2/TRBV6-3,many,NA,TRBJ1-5,TGTGCCAGCAGTGACAGTAATCAGCCCCAGCATTTT,CASSDSNQPQHF
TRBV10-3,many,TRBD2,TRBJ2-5,TGTGCCATCAGTGAGTCGAAGACTAGCGGGGGCCAAGAGACCCAGTACTTC,CAISESKTSGGQETQYF
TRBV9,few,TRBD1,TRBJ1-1,TGTGCCAGCAGCGTAGTAGGCAGGGGGATGAACACTGAAGCTTTCTTT,CASSVVGRGMNTEAFF
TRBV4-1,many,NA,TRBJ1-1,TGCGCCAGCAGAGGACCGCTGATTAACACTGAAGCTTTCTTT,CASRGPLINTEAFF
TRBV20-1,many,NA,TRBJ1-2,TGCAGTGCTAGCTATGGGGGCGTTTTAGCTGGCTACACCTTC,CSASYGGVLAGYTF
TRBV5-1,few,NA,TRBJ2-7,TGCGCCAGCAGCTTGGAACCGGCTACCTACGAGCAGTACTTC,CASSLEPATYEQYF
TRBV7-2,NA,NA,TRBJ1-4,TGTGCCAGCAGCTTATTGCCCGGGTTTGGAACCGAAAAACTGTTTTTT,CASSLLPGFGTEKLFF
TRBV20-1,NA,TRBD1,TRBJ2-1,TGCAGTGCTAGCCCCTTGAGGGGGACAGGGAACGTTGGGACCTACAATGAGCAGTTCTTC,CSASPLRGTGNVGTYNEQFF
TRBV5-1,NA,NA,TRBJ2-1,TGCGCCAGCAGCTTAGGAGGGGGCTTCGGGGTTGAGCAGTTCTTC,CASSLGGGFGVEQFF
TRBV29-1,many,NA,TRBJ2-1,TGCAGCGGCTGGTGGGGGGCCGGCAATGAGCAGTTCTTC,CSGWWGAGNEQFF
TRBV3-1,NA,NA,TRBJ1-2,TGTGCCAGCAGCCAAGAACCTGCTAGCGGCTACACCTTC,CASSQEPASGYTF
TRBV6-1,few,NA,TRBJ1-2,TGTGCCAGCAGACCGGGGACCTTCAACTATGGCTACACCTTC,CASRPGTFNYGYTF
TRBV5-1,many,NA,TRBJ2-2,TGCGCCAGCAGCTTGTGGGGGTCGCAGAACACCGGGGAGCTGTTTTTT,CASSLWGSQNTGELFF
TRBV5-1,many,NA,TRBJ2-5,TGCGCCAGCGGGGCTACAGCGGAAGAGACCCAGTACTTC,CASGATAEETQYF
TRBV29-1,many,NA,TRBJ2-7,TGCAGCGTTGATATCCAGGGAACCTACGAGCAGTACTTC,CSVDIQGTYEQYF
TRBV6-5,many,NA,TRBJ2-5,TGTGCCAGCAGTTACTCCTTGAATACTCAAGAGACCCAGTACTTC,CASSYSLNTQETQYF
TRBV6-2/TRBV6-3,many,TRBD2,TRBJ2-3,TGTGCCAGCAGTCGAGGGACTAGCGGGAGAACAGATACGCAGTATTTT,CASSRGTSGRTDTQYF
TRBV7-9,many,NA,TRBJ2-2,TGTGCCAGCAGCTTACAAGAGATAAGGCACACCGGGGAGCTGTTTTTT,CASSLQEIRHTGELFF
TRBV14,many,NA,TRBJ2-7,TGTGCCAGCAGCCTGAGGACAGCTCGCGAGCAGTACTTC,CASSLRTAREQYF
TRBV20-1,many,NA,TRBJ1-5,TGCAGTGCTAGGTTGCCAGGTGGATCCGGAACCTATCAGCCCCAGCATTTT,CSARLPGGSGTYQPQHF
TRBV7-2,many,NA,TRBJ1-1,TGTGCCAGCAGCTTCAGCGGACAGCTGAACACTGAAGCTTTCTTT,CASSFSGQLNTEAFF
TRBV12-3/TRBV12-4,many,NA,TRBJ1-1,TGTGCCAGCAGTCCACGTTCGACAGGGAACACTGAAGCTTTCTTT,CASSPRSTGNTEAFF
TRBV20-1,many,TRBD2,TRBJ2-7,TGCAGTGCCCCCGACCCGGGACTAGCGGGAGGATGGTACGAGCAGTACTTC,CSAPDPGLAGGWYEQYF
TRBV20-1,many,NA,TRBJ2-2,TGCAGTGCTTCGACCGCCCCTAGAGGGGAGCTGTTTTTT,CSASTAPRGELFF
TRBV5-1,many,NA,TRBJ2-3,TGCGCCTCCAAGGAGGCCGGCACAGATACGCAGTATTTT,CASKEAGTDTQYF
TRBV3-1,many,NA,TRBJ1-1,TGTGCCAGCAGCCAAGTGCGCGGGAACACTGAAGCTTTCTTT,CASSQVRGNTEAFF
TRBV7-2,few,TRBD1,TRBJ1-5,TGTGCCAGCAGCAAAGGGACAGGGGGCAATCAGCCCCAGCATTTT,CASSKGTGGNQPQHF
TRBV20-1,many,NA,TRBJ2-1,TGCAGTGCTATCGACAATGAGCAGTTCTTC,CSAIDNEQFF
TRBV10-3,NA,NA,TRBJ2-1,TGTGCCATCAGCTATGACAGATATGAGCAGTTCTTC,CAISYDRYEQFF
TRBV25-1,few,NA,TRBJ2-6,TGTGCCAGCAGTGGAGGGAGTTCTGGGGCCAACGTCCTGACTTTC,CASSGGSSGANVLTF
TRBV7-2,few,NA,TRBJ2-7,TGTGCCAGCAGCTTAGCGGTTCGGCCTTACGAGCAGTACTTC,CASSLAVRPYEQYF
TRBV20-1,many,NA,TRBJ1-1,TGCAGTGCGGGTGGGAACACTGAAGCTTTCTTT,CSAGGNTEAFF
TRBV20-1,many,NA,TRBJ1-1,TGCAGTGCTAAAATAATCACTGAAGCTTTCTTT,CSAKIITEAFF
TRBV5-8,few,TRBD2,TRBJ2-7,TGTGCCAGCAGCTTGGAGGCTAGCGGGGGGCTATACGAGCAGTACTTC,CASSLEASGGLYEQYF